This T cell receptor beta chain comes out of a study of persistence of HIV-infected CD4 T cells. Trimming at V came to 5 bases and at J to 7 bases, leaving 9 bases not matched to a gene. Germline values: CDR1 SGHVS, CDR2 FQNEAQ. The CDR3 has 15 residues. The stimulus was an HIV-1 Gag 15-mer peptide pool, about 1 ug/peptide/mL. CD40L-negative CD69-negative CD45RO-high memory CD4+ T cells were sorted as populations depleted of antigen-responding cells. Undetectable plasma HIV-1 RNA below 50 copies/mL lasted at least 4 years. Of note for this clone: Its antigen remains unidentified.

The libraries were made with immunoSEQ version 4 in survey mode. Produced via immunoSEQ multiplex PCR; TCRdb's table is partial and in-frame only. Altogether around 35,000 clones are present, 75% to 90% being singletons, with the ten largest covering approximately 1%. The chain joins TRBV7-8 to TRBJ1-5, with 9 bases fitting TRBD1. Sequenced material: cultured CD4+ T cells from PBMCs, taken from a patient who received antiretroviral therapy. The source of this sequence is an adult with HIV. The donor label of this sample is uncertain. The CDR3 sequence: CASSPRGTGTQPQHF. The CDR3 DNA follows: TGTGCCAGCAGCCCAAGGGGGACAGGGACCCAGCCCCAGCATTTT.